Below are 5 T cell receptor beta chains sequenced from a single sample in a study of T cells in Graves' hyperthyroidism and ophthalmopathy. From RNA transcripts, TCR beta CDR3 regions were amplified. HTBI primers were employed in a first-round RT-PCR of the TCR CDR3. TCRdb used MiXCR to reprocess the multiplex PCR reads, holding one entry per CDR3 protein. Of around 300,000 distinct CDR3 sequences in the sample, less than 30% are singletons; the top ten hold approximately 25%. Sequenced sample: blood. The receptors originated from a middle-aged man with Graves' hyperthyroidism that later progressed to Graves' ophthalmopathy.

The chain couples TRBV6-1 to TRBJ1-5; 8 bases are a match to TRBD1. The CDR3 totals 13 residues. Per the germline V gene, CDR1 is MNHNS and CDR2 is SASEGT. Germline trimming cut 8 bases from V and 5 bases from J; bases unmatched to any gene: 5. As DNA, the CDR3 is TGTGCCAGCGCCGCGACAGGGGATCAGCCCCAGCATTTT. This codes for CASAATGDQPQHF.

This clonotype was recorded at least ten times. This chain links TRBV14 with TRBJ2-4; TRBD1 is a possible D gene (6 bases). CDR3 length: 15 amino acids. Trimming removed 8 bases from V and 0 bases from J, with 14 bases in between. The germline CDR1 and CDR2 sequences are SGHDN and FVKESK. CDR3 in amino acids: CASDQGWVAKNIQYF. CDR3 in DNA: TGTGCCAGCGATCAGGGGTGGGTAGCCAAAAACATTCAGTACTTC.

The rearrangement uses TRBV20-1 and TRBJ2-7; TRBD1 agrees at 7 bases. In germline, CDR1 is DFQATT, CDR2 SNEGSKA (reference sequence). The CDR3 length is 13 residues. Trimming at V came to 6 bases and at J to 0 bases, leaving 5 bases not matched to a gene. CDR3 DNA: TGCAGTGCGGGACAGAGCAGCTCCTACGAGCAGTACTTC. Translation gives CSAGQSSSYEQYF.

The rearrangement uses TRBV29-1 and TRBJ2-7; the match to TRBD1 covers 10 bases. The germline CDR1 and CDR2 sequences are SQVTM and ANQGSEA. V was clipped by 4 bases and J by 4 bases; unmatched bases: 1. The CDR3 is made up of 12 amino acids. The CDR3 nucleotides read TGCAGCGTTGGACAGGGGGCTTACGAGCAGTACTTC. It is translated as CSVGQGAYEQYF.

This clonotype was picked up one time. This chain uses TRBV7-3 with TRBJ1-1; D uncertain. Trimming took off 10 bases at V and 6 bases at J, with 15 bases between the two ends. Germline V gene data show CDR1 as SGHTA and CDR2 as FQGTGA. The CDR3 is made up of 12 amino acids. CDR3 sequence: CATSVRPPEAFF. The CDR3, as DNA: TGTGCCACCAGTGTCAGACCCCCTGAAGCTTTCTTT.